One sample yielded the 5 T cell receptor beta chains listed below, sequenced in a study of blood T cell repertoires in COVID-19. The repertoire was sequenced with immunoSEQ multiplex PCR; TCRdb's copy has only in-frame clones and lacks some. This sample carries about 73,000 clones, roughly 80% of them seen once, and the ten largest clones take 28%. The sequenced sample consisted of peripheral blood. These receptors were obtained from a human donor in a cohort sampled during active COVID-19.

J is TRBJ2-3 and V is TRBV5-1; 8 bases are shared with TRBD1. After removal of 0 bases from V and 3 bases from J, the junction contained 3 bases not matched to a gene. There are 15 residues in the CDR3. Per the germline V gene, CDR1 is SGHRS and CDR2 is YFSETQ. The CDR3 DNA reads TGCGCCAGCAGCTTGGGGGGGACAGGAACAGATACGCAGTATTTT. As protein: CASSLGGTGTDTQYF.

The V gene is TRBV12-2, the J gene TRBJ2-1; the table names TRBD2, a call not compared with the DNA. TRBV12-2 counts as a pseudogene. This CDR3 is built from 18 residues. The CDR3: CASRLVPSSGGSYNEQFF. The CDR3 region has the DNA TGTGCAAGTCGCTTAGTGCCCTCTAGCGGGGGCTCCTACAATGAGCAGTTCTTC.

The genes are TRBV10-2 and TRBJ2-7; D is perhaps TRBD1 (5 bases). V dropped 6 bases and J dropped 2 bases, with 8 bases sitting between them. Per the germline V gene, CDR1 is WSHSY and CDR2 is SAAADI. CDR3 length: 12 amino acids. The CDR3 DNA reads TGCGCCAGCAGAGGCAGGGCCTACGAGCAGTACTTC. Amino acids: CASRGRAYEQYF.

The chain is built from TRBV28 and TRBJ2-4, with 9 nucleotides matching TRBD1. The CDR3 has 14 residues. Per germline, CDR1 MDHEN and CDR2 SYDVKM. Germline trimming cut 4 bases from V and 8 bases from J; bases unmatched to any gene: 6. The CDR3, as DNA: TGTGCCAGCAGTTCGGACAGGGGAATGGACATTCAGTACTTC. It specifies CASSSDRGMDIQYF.

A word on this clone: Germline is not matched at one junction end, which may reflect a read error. DNA of the CDR3: TGCAGCGGGGGGGTCTCCTACAATGAGCAGTTCTTC. Translating it yields CSGGVSYNEQFF. V is TRBV6-6 and J is TRBJ2-1; 10 nucleotides match TRBD2. The CDR3 has 12 residues. Germline CDR1 and CDR2: MNHNY and SVGAGI (reference sequence).